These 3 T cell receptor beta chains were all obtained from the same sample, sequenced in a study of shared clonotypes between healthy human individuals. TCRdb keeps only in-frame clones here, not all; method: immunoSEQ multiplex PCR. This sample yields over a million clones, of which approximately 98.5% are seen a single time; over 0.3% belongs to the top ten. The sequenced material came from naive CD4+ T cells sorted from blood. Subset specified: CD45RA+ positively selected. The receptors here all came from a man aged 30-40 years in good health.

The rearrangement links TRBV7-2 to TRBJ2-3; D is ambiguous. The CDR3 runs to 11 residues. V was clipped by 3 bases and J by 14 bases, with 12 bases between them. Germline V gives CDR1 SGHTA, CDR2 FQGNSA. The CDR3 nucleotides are TGTGCCAGCAGCTTCCTGGGTCCCCGGTATTTT. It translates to CASSFLGPRYF.

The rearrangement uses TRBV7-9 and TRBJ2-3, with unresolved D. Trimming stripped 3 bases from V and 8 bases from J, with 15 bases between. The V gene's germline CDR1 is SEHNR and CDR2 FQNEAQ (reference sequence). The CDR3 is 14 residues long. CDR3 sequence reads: CASSFGASLGTQYF. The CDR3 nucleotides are TGTGCCAGCAGCTTTGGTGCCTCGCTAGGTACGCAGTATTTT.

The CDR3 nucleotides read TGTGCCAGCAGATCCGGGGAGTTTATTAGCAATCAGCCCCAGCATTTT. This gives the protein CASRSGEFISNQPQHF. The chain links TRBV28 to TRBJ1-5; no reliable D call. Trimming removed 6 bases from V and 0 bases from J, with 15 bases in between. Per germline, CDR1 MDHEN and CDR2 SYDVKM. This CDR3 is 16 amino acids long.